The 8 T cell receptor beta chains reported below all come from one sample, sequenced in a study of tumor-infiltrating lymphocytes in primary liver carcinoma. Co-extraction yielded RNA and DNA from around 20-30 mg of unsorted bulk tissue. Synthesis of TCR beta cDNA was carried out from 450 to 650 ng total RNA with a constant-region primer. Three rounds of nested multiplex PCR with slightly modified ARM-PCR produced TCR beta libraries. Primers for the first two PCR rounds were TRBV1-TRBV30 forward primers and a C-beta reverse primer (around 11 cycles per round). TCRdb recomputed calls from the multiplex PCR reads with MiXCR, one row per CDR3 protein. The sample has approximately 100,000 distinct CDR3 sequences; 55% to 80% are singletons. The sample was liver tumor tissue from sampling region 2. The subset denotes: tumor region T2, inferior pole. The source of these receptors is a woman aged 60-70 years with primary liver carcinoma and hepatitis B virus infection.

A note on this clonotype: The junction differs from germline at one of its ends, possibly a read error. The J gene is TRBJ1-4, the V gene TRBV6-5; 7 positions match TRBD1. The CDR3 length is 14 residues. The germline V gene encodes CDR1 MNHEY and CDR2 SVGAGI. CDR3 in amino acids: CTSSYRGGRVKLFF. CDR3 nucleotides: TGTACCAGCAGTTACAGGGGCGGGCGTGTAAAACTGTTTTTT.

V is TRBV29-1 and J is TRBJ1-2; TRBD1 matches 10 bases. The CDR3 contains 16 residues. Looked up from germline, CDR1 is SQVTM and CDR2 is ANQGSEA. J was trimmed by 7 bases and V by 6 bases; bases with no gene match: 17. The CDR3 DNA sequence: TGCAGCGTCCCCCGGGACAGGGGATCGGTTTTGGGTGGCTACACCTTC. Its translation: CSVPRDRGSVLGGYTF.

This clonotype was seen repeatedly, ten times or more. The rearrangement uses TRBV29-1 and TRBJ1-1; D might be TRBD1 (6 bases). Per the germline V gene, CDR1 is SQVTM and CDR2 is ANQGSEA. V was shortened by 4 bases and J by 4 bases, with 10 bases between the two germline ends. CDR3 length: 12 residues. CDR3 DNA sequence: TGCAGCGTTGCCGGGGGCGGCACTGAAGCTTTCTTT. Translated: CSVAGGGTEAFF.

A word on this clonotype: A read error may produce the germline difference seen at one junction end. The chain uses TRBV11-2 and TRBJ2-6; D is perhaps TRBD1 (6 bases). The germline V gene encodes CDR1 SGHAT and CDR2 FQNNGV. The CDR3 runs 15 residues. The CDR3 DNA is TGTGCCAGCAGCTTAGGGGGCACAGGGACCAACATCCTGACTTTC. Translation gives CASSLGGTGTNILTF.

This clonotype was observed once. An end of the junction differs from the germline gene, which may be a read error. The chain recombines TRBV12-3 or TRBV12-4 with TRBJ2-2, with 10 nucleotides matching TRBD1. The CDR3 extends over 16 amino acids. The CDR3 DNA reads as TGTACCAGTACTTTACCGGGACAGGGGATAACCGGGGAGCTGTTTTTT. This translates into CTSTLPGQGITGELFF.

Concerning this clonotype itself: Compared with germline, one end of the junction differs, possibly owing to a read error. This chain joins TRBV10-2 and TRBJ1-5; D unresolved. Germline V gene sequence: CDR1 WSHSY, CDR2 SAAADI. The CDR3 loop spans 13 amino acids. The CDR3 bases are TGCGCCAGCAGTCTTACACGTGATCAGTCCCAGCATTTT. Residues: CASSLTRDQSQHF.

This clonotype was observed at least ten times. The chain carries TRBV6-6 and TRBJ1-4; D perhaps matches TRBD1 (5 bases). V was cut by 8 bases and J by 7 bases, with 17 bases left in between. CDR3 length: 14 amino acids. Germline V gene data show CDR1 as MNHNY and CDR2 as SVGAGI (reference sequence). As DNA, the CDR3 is TGTGCCAGCCGCCTGGGGGGGGGAGGTGAAAAACTGTTTTTT. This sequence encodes CASRLGGGGEKLFF.

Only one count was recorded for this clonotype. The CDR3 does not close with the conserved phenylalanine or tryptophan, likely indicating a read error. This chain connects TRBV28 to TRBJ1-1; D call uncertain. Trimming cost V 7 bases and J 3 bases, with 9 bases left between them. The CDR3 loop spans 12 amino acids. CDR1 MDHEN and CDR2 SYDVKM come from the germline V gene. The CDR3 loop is CASKTVHTEAFL. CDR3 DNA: TGTGCCAGCAAAACGGTCCACACTGAAGCTTTCCTT.